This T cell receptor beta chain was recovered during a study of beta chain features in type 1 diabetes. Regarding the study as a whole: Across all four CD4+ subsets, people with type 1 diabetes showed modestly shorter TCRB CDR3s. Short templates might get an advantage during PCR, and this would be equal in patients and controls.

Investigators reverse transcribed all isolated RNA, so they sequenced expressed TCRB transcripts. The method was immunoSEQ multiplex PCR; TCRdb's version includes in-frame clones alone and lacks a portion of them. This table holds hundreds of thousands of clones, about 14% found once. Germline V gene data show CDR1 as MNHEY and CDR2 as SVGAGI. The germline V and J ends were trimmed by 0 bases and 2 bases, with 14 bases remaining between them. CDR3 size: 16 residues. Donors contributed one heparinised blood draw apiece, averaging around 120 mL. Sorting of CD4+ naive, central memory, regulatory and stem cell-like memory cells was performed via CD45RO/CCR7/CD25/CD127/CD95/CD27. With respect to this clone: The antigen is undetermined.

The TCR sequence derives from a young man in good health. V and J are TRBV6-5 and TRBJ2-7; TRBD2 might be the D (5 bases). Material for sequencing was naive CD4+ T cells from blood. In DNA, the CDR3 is TGTGCCAGCAGTTACTCGAAAGGCGGGTGGGCCTACGAGCAGTACTTC. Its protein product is CASSYSKGGWAYEQYF.